This T cell receptor (beta chain) was identified during a study of cytomegalovirus exposure and HLA in healthy donors. CDR3 length equals 14 residues. CDR1 is MNHEY, CDR2 SVGAGI, per germline. V lost 6 bases and J 1 base, leaving 12 bases between the germline ends. Researchers ran the PCR with 60 Vbeta and 13 Jbeta primers. This table comes from immunoSEQ multiplex PCR, and its TCRdb copy is limited to in-frame clones, with some not included. This table holds fewer than 150,000 clones, 70% to 80% found once. Material: PBMCs. The sequence was collected from a woman aged 40 to 50 in good health and CMV-seropositive. The genes are TRBV6-5 and TRBJ1-1; possibly TRBD1 for D (5 bases). CDR3 loop: CASSRGTENTEAFF. In nucleotides, the CDR3 is TGTGCCAGCAGCCGCGGGACGGAGAACACTGAAGCTTTCTTT.